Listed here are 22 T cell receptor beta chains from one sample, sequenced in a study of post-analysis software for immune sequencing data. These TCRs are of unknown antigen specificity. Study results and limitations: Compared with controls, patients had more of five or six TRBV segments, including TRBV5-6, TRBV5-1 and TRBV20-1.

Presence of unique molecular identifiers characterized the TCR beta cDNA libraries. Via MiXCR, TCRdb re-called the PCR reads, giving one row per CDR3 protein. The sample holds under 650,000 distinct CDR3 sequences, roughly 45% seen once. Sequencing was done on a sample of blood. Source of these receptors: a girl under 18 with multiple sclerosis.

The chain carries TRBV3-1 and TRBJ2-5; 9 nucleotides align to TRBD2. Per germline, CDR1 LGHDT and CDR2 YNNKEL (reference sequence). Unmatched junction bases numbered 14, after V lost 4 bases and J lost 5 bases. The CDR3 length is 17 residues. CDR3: CASSPPDELSGRETQYF. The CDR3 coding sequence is TGTGCCAGCAGCCCCCCCGATGAGCTAAGCGGGAGGGAGACCCAGTACTTC.

The CDR3 sequence: CASSPAGGDKPDTQYF. The CDR3 DNA is TGTGCCAGCAGCCCCGCGGGGGGGGATAAACCAGATACGCAGTATTTT. The rearrangement uses TRBV28 and TRBJ2-3, with TRBD2 matching 9 bases. After removal of 6 bases from V and 4 bases from J, the junction contained 11 bases not matched to a gene. The CDR3 is 16 residues long. Germline V gives CDR1 MDHEN, CDR2 SYDVKM.

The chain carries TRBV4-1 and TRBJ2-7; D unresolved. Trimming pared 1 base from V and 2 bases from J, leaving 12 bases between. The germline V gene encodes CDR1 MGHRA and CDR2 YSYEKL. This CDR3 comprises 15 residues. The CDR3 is CASSQGLEHPYEQYF. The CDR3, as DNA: TGCGCCAGCAGCCAAGGTCTAGAGCACCCCTACGAGCAGTACTTC.

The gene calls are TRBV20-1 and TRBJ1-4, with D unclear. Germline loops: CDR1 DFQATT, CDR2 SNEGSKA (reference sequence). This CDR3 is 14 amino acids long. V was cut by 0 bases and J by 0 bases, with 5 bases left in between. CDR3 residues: CSAREGTTNEKLFF. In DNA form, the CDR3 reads TGCAGTGCTAGAGAAGGGACAACTAATGAAAAACTGTTTTTT.

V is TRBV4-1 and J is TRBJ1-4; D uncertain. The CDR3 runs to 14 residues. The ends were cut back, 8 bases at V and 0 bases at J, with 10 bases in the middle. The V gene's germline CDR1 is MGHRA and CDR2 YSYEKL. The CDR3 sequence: CASASVSTNEKLFF. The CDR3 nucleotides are TGCGCCAGCGCTTCCGTTTCAACTAATGAAAAACTGTTTTTT.

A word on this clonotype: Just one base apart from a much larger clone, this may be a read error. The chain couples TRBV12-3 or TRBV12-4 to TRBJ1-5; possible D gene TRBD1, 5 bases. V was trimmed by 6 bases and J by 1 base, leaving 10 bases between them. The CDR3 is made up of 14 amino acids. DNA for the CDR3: TGTGCCAGCAGCCCGGGACGGAGCAATCAGCCCCAGCATTTT. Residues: CASSPGRSNQPQHF.

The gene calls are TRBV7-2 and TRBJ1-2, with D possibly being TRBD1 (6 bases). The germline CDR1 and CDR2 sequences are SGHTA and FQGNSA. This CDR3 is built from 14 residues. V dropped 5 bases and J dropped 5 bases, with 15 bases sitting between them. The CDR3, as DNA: TGTGCCAGCAGCATCGGACAGTCTTATTATGGCTACACCTTC. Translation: CASSIGQSYYGYTF.

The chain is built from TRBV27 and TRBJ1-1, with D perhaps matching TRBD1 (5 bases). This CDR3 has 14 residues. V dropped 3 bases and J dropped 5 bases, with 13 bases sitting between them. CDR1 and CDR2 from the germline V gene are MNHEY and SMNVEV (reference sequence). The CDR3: CASSFGLGGTEAFF. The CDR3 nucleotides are TGTGCCAGCAGTTTTGGATTGGGGGGGACTGAAGCTTTCTTT.

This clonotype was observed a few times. The CDR3 sequence is CASSPHAGQTYEQYF. The DNA for the CDR3 is TGTGCCAGCAGCCCGCACGCCGGACAGACCTACGAGCAGTACTTC. This sequence joins TRBV7-2 and TRBJ2-7; D perhaps matches TRBD1 (6 bases). CDR1 and CDR2 from the germline V gene are SGHTA and FQGNSA. This CDR3 spans 15 amino acids. V was trimmed by 5 bases and J by 2 bases, leaving 16 bases between them.

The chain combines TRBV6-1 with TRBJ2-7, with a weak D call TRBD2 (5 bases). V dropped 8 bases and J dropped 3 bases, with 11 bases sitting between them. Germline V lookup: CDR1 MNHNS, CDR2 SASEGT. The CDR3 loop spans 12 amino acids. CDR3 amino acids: CASWSGFYEQYF. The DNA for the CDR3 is TGTGCCAGCTGGAGCGGATTCTACGAGCAGTACTTC.

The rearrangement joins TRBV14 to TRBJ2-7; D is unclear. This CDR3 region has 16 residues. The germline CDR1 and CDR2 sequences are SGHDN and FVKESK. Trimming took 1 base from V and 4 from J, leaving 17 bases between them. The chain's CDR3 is CASSQASGPHRYEQYF. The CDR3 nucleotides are TGTGCCAGCAGCCAAGCTTCGGGTCCCCATCGGTACGAGCAGTACTTC.

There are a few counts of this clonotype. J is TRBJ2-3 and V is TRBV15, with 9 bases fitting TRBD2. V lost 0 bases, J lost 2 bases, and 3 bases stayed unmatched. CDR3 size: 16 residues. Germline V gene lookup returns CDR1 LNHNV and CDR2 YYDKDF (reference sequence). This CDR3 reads CATSRDTSGHTDTQYF. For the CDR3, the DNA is TGTGCCACCAGCAGAGATACTAGCGGGCACACAGATACGCAGTATTTT. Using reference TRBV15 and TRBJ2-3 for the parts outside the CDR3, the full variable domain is DAMVIQNPRYQVTQFGKPVTLSCSQTLNHNVMYWYQQKSSQAPKLLFHYYDKDFNNEADTPDNFQSRRPNTSFCFLDIRSPGLGDTAMYLCATSRDTSGHTDTQYFGPGTRLTVL.

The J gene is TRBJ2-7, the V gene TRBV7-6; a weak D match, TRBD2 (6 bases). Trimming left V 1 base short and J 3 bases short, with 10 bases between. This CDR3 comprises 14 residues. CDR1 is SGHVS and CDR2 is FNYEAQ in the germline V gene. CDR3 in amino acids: CASSLGDGGYEQYF. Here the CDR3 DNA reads TGTGCCAGCAGCTTAGGGGACGGGGGCTACGAGCAGTACTTC.

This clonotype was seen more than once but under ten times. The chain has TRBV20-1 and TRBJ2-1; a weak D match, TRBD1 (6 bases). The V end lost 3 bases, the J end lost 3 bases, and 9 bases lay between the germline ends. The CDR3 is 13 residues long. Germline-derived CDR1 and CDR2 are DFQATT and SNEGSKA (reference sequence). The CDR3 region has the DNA TGCAGTGCTAGGGACAGTATCTACAATGAGCAGTTCTTC. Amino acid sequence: CSARDSIYNEQFF.

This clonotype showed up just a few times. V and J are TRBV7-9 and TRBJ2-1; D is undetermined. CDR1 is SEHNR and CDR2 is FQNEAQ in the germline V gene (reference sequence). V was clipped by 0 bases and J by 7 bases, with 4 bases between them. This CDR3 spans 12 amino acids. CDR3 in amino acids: CASSLAMNEQFF. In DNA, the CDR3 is TGTGCCAGCAGCTTAGCTATGAATGAGCAGTTCTTC. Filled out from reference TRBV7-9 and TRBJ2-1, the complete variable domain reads DTGVSQNPRHKITKRGQNVTFRCDPISEHNRLYWYRQTLGQGPEFLTYFQNEAQLEKSRLLSDRFSAERPKGSFSTLEIQRTEQGDSAMYLCASSLAMNEQFFGPGTRLTVL.

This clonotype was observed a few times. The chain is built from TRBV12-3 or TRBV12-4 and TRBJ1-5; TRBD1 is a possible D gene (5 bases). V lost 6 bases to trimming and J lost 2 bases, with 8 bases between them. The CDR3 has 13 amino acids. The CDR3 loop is CASSIRGNQPQHF. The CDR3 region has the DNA TGTGCCAGCAGCATCAGGGGCAATCAGCCCCAGCATTTT.

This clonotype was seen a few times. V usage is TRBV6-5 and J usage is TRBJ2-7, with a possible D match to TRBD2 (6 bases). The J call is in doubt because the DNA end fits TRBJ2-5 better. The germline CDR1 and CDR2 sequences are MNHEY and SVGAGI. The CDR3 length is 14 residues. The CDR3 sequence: CASTHDEGRETQYF. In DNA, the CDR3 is TGTGCCAGCACCCATGACGAAGGGAGGGAGACCCAGTACTTC.

This CDR3 reads CSALARGRNQPQHF. The CDR3 bases are TGCAGTGCTCTTGCCAGGGGGCGAAATCAGCCCCAGCATTTT. The chain employs TRBV20-1 and TRBJ1-5; TRBD1 agrees at 8 bases. The CDR3 length is 14 residues. Germline CDR1 DFQATT, CDR2 SNEGSKA (reference sequence). Germline trimming cut 5 bases from V and 4 bases from J; bases unmatched to any gene: 7.

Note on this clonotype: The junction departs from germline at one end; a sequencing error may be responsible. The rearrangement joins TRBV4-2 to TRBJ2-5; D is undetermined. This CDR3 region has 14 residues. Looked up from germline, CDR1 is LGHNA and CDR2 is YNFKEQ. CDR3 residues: CVSSQERYQETQYF. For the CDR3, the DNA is TGTGTCAGCAGCCAAGAACGGTACCAAGAGACCCAGTACTTC.

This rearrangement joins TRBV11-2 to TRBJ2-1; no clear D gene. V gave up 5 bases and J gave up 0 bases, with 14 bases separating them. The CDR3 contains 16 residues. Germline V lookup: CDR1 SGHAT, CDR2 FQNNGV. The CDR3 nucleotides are TGTGCCAGCAGCCCCCTTGGCGGCAACTCCTACAATGAGCAGTTCTTC. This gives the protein CASSPLGGNSYNEQFF. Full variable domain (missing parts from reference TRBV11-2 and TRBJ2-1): EAGVAQSPRYKIIEKRQSVAFWCNPISGHATLYWYQQILGQGPKLLIQFQNNGVVDDSQLPKDRFSAERLKGVDSTLKIQPAKLEDSAVYLCASSPLGGNSYNEQFFGPGTRLTVL.

CDR3 residues: CSPRATTSPSSYNEQFF. As DNA, the CDR3 is TGCAGTCCCCGTGCAACGACTAGCCCTAGCTCCTACAATGAGCAGTTCTTC. This chain connects TRBV20-1 to TRBJ2-1; TRBD2 matches 7 bases. This CDR3 is built from 17 residues. Germline CDR1 and CDR2: DFQATT and SNEGSKA (reference sequence). With 8 bases clipped from V and 0 bases from J, the junction kept 16 bases outside the gene matches.

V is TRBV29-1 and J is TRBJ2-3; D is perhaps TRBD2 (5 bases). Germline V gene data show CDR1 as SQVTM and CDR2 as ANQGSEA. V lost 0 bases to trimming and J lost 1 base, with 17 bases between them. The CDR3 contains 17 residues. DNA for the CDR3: TGCAGCGTTGAAGATCTTTCAGGACTCCCAGGCACAGATACGCAGTATTTT. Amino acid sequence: CSVEDLSGLPGTDTQYF.